This is a list of T cell receptor beta chains from one sample in a study of blood T cells in healthy people across ages. From the 5' RACE reads, TCRdb called clonotypes with MiXCR, one entry per CDR3 protein. The table includes about 1.6 million distinct CDR3 sequences, 34% detected once. The material sequenced was blood. The receptors here all came from a woman in her 30s in good health. CDR3s leave out the opening cysteine and the closing phenylalanine or tryptophan. Fields, in order: D gene, V gene, CDR3 protein. The D gene is left open where the match is weak.

D gene: NA
V gene: TRBV6-6
CDR3 protein: ASSYPDPGRGYT

D gene: TRBD2
V gene: TRBV3-1
CDR3 protein: ASSPILAGGTSTDTQY

D gene: NA
V gene: TRBV20-1
CDR3 protein: SASSLVGAQYRPPDTQY

D gene: NA
V gene: TRBV12-5
CDR3 protein: ASGLVIAGTHEQF

D gene: TRBD2
V gene: TRBV6-2/TRBV6-3
CDR3 protein: ASSSRVRIAGRYTGELF

D gene: NA
V gene: TRBV10-3
CDR3 protein: AISATEGYGYT

D gene: TRBD2
V gene: TRBV10-3
CDR3 protein: ATVSGRIGETQY

D gene: NA
V gene: TRBV24-1
CDR3 protein: ATSERVTSEQF

D gene: NA
V gene: TRBV7-2
CDR3 protein: ASSRGAGNTEAF

D gene: NA
V gene: TRBV7-9
CDR3 protein: ASSLRQAASTDTQY

D gene: TRBD2
V gene: TRBV7-3
CDR3 protein: ASSLNAGGSYNEQF

D gene: TRBD1
V gene: TRBV5-1
CDR3 protein: ASSLARGTGKYEQY

D gene: NA
V gene: TRBV28
CDR3 protein: ATKGNYEQY

D gene: NA
V gene: TRBV28
CDR3 protein: ASRNEDTQY

D gene: NA
V gene: TRBV6-5
CDR3 protein: ASSYSTGNSYEQY

D gene: TRBD2
V gene: TRBV29-1
CDR3 protein: SVDEAGSTDTQY

D gene: NA
V gene: TRBV2
CDR3 protein: ASSFGGLEETQY

D gene: NA
V gene: TRBV6-1
CDR3 protein: ASSKTDHSSPLH

D gene: NA
V gene: TRBV11-2
CDR3 protein: ASSVEGHSYEQY

D gene: NA
V gene: TRBV4-1
CDR3 protein: ASSQAKLPPDTQY

D gene: TRBD1
V gene: TRBV5-4
CDR3 protein: ASSSDLGTVIYGYT

D gene: NA
V gene: TRBV21-1
CDR3 protein: ASTKEVGIKDQPQH

D gene: NA
V gene: TRBV20-1
CDR3 protein: SVRPTDPRVVGANVLT

D gene: NA
V gene: TRBV20-1
CDR3 protein: SASDGGGDTQC